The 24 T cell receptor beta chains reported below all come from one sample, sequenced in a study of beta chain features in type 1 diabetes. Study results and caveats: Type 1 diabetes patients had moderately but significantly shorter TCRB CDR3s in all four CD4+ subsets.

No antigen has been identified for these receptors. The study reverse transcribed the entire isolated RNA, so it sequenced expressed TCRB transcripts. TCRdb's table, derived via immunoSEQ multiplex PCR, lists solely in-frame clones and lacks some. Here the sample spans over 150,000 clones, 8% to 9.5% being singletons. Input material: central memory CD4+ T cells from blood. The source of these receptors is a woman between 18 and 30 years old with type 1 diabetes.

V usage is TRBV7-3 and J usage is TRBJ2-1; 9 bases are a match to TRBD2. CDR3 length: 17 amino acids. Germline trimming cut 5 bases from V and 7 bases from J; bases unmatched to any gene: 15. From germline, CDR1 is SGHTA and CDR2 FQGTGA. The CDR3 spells CASSLQGRVAGENEQFF. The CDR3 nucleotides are TGTGCCAGCAGCCTACAGGGTCGGGTAGCGGGAGAGAATGAGCAGTTCTTC. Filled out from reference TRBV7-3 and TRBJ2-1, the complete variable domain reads GAGVSQTPSNKVTEKGKYVELRCDPISGHTALYWYRQSLGQGPEFLIYFQGTGAADDSGLPNDRFFAVRPEGSVSTLKIQRTERGDSAVYLCASSLQGRVAGENEQFFGPGTRLTVL.

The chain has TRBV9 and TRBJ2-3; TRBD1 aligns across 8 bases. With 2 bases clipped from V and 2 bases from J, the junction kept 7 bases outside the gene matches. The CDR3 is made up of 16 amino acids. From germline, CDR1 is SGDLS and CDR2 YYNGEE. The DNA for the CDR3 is TGTGCCAGCAGCGTCGCTCCGGGACAGGCCACAGATACGCAGTATTTT. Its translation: CASSVAPGQATDTQYF.

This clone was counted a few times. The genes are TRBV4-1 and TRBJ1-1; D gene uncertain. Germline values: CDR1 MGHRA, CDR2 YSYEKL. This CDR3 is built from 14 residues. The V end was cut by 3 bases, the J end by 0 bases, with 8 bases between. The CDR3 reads CASSQSSLNTEAFF. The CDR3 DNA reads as TGCGCCAGCAGCCAGTCGTCTTTGAACACTGAAGCTTTCTTT.

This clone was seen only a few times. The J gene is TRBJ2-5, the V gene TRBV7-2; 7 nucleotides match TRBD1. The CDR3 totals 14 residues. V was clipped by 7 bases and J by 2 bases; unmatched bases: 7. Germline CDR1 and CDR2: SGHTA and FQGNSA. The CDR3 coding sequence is TGTGCCAGCACAATAAACAGGGGACAAGAGACCCAGTACTTC. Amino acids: CASTINRGQETQYF.

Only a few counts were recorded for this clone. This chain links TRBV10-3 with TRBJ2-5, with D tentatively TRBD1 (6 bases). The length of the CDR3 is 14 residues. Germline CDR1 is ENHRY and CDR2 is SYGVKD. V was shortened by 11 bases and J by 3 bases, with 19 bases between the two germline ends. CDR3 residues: CAYGQTGEKETQYF. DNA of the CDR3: TGTGCCTACGGACAGACAGGTGAAAAAGAGACCCAGTACTTC.

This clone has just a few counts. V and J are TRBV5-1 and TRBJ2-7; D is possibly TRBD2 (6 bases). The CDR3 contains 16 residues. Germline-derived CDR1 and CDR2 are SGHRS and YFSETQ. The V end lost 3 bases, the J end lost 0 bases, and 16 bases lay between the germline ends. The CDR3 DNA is TGCGCCAGCAGCTCCTCCGTCGGCGGGGTCTCCTACGAGCAGTACTTC. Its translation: CASSSSVGGVSYEQYF.

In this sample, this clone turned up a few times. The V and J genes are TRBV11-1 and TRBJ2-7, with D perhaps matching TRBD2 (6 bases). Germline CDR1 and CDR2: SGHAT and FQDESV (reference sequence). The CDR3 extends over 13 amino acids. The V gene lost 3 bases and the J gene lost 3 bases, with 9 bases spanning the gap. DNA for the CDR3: TGTGCCAGCAGCTTTGAGGGACTCTACGAGCAGTACTTC. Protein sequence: CASSFEGLYEQYF.

The CDR3 protein is CASSYQAGGSTDTQYF. In DNA form, the CDR3 reads TGTGCCAGCAGTTACCAGGCGGGGGGGAGCACAGATACGCAGTATTTT. The chain employs TRBV6-5 and TRBJ2-3; 9 bases match TRBD2. The V gene's germline CDR1 is MNHEY and CDR2 SVGAGI. V was clipped by 2 bases and J by 0 bases; unmatched bases: 3. This CDR3 spans 16 amino acids.

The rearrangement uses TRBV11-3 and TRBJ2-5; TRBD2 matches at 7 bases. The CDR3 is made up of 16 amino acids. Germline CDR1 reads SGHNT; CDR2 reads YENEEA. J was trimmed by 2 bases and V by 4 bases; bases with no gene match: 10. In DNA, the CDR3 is TGTGCCAGCAGCTCCCTCAATCTAGCGGCTCAAGAGACCCAGTACTTC. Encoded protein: CASSSLNLAAQETQYF.

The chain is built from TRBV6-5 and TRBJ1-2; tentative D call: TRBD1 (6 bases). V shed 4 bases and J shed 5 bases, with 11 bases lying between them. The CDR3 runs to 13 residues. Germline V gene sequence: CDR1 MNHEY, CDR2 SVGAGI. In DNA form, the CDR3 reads TGTGCCAGCAGTTCCGGACAGAATTATGGCTACACCTTC. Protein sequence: CASSSGQNYGYTF.

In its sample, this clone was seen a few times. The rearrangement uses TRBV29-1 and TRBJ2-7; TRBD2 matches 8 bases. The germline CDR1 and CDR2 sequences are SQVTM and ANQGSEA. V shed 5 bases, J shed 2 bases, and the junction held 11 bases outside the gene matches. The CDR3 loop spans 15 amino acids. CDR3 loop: CSVTTGGVGTYEQYF. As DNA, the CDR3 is TGCAGCGTTACCACCGGGGGGGTTGGTACCTACGAGCAGTACTTC.

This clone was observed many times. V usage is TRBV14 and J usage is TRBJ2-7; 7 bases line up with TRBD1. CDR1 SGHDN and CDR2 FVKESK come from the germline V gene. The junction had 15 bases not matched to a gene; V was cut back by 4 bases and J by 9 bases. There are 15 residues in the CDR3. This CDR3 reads CASSLVGTGASGQYF. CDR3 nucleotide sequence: TGTGCCAGCAGCCTGGTAGGCACAGGGGCCTCCGGGCAGTACTTC. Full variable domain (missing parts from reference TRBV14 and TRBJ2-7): EAGVTQFPSHSVIEKGQTVTLRCDPISGHDNLYWYRRVMGKEIKFLLHFVKESKQDESGMPNNRFLAERTGGTYSTLKVQPAELEDSGVYFCASSLVGTGASGQYFGPGTRLTVT.

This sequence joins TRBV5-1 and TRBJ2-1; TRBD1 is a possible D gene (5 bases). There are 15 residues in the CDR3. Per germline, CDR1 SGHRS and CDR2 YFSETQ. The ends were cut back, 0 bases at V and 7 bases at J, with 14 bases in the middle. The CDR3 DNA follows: TGCGCCAGCAGCTTGGATGGGGCCCCCGAAAATGAGCAGTTCTTC. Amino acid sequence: CASSLDGAPENEQFF.

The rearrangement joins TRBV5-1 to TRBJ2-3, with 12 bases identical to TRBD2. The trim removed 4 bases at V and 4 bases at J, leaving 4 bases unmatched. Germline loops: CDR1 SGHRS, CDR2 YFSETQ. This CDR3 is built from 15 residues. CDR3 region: CASSGTSGFADTQYF. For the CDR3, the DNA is TGCGCCAGCAGCGGGACTAGCGGGTTTGCAGATACGCAGTATTTT.

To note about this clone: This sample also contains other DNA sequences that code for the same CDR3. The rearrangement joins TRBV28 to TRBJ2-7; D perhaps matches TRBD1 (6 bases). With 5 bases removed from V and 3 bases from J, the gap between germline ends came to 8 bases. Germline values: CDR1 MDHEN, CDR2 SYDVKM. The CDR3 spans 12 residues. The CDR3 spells CASSQGSYEQYF. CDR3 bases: TGTGCCAGCAGTCAGGGGAGCTACGAGCAGTACTTC.

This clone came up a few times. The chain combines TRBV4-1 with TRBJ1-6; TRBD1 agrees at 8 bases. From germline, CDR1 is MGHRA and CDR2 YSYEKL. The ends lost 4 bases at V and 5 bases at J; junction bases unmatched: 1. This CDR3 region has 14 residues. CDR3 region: CASSLTGDNSPLHF. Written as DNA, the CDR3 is TGCGCCAGCAGCCTGACAGGGGATAATTCACCCCTCCACTTT.

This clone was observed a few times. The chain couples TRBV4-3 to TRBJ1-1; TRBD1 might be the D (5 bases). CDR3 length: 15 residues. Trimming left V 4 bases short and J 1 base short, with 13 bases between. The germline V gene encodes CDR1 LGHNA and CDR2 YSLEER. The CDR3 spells CASSLGRGENTEAFF. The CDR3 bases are TGCGCCAGCAGCCTAGGACGGGGGGAGAACACTGAAGCTTTCTTT.

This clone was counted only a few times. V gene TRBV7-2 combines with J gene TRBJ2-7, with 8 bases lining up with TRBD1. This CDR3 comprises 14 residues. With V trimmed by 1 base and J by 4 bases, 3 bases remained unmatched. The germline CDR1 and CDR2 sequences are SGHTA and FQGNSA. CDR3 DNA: TGTGCCAGCAGCTTAGAAGGGGACAGGTACGAGCAGTACTTC. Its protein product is CASSLEGDRYEQYF.

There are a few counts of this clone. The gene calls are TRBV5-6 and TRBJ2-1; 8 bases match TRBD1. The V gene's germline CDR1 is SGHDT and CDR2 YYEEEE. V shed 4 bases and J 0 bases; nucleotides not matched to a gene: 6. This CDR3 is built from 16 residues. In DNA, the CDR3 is TGTGCCAGCAGCCTTTGGACAGGGACCTCCTACAATGAGCAGTTCTTC. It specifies CASSLWTGTSYNEQFF. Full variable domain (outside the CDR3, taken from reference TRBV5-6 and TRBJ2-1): DAGVTQSPTHLIKTRGQQVTLRCSPKSGHDTVSWYQQALGQGPQFIFQYYEEEERQRGNFPDRFSGHQFPNYSSELNVNALLLGDSALYLCASSLWTGTSYNEQFFGPGTRLTVL.

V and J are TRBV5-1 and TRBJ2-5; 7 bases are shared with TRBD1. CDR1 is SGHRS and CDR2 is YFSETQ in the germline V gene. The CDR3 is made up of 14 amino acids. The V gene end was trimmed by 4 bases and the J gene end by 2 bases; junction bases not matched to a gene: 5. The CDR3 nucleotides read TGCGCCAGCAGCGAGAGACAGGGACAAGAGACCCAGTACTTC. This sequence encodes CASSERQGQETQYF.

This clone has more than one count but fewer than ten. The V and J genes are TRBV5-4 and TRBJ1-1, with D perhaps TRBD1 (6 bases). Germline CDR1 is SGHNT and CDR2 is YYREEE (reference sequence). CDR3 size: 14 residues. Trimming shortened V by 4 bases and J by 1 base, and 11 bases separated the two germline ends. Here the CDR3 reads CASSLDSPNTEAFF. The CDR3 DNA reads TGTGCCAGCAGCCTGGACAGCCCGAACACTGAAGCTTTCTTT. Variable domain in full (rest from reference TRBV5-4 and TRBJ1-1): ETGVTQSPTHLIKTRGQQVTLRCSSQSGHNTVSWYQQALGQGPQFIFQYYREEENGRGNFPPRFSGLQFPNYSSELNVNALELDDSALYLCASSLDSPNTEAFFGQGTRLTVV.

CDR3 coding DNA: TGTGCCACCAGCAGATTTGGGGGACAGCTGTTTTTT. This gives the protein CATSRFGGQLFF. The V and J genes are TRBV15 and TRBJ1-4, with 7 bases lining up with TRBD1. Trimming took 2 bases from V and 14 from J; bases not matched to a gene: 5. Germline CDR1 and CDR2: LNHNV and YYDKDF (reference sequence). This CDR3 spans 12 amino acids.

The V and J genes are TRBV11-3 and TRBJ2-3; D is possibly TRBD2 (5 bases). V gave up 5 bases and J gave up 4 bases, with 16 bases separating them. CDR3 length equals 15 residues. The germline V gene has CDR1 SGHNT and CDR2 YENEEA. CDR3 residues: CASSVGRAAPDTQYF. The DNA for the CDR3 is TGTGCCAGCAGCGTAGGGCGGGCGGCCCCAGATACGCAGTATTTT.

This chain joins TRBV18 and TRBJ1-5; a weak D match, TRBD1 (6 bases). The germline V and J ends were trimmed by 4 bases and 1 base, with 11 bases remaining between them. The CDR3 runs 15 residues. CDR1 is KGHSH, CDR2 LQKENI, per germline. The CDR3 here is CASSLAGTSNQPQHF. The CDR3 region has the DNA TGTGCCAGCTCACTCGCCGGGACAAGCAATCAGCCCCAGCATTTT.